The 32 T cell receptor beta chains below all came from one sample that was sequenced in a study of PD-L1 blockade in urothelial cancer. Clones were read by immunoSEQ multiplex PCR, and TCRdb kept only the in-frame ones, dropping some. This table holds some 67,000 clones, around 90% found once. Material: PBMCs, obtained around atezolizumab (anti-PD-L1) treatment. These receptors all stem from a man aged 55 to 70 with urothelial cancer.

The chain couples TRBV4-1 to TRBJ1-5, with D possibly TRBD1 on 5 matching bases. Trimming pared 2 bases from V and 4 bases from J, leaving 18 bases between. The CDR3 contains 17 residues. From germline, CDR1 is MGHRA and CDR2 YSYEKL. The CDR3 coding sequence is TGCGCCAGCAGCCAAACGAGAACGCGGGGGACGAATCAGCCCCAGCATTTT. Protein: CASSQTRTRGTNQPQHF.

The chain has TRBV15 and TRBJ2-6, with no clear D. Trimming removed 0 bases from V and 0 bases from J, with 12 bases in between. The germline V gene encodes CDR1 LNHNV and CDR2 YYDKDF (reference sequence). The CDR3 sequence is 18 residues long. CDR3 sequence reads: CATSRDLRSFSGANVLTF. The CDR3 DNA follows: TGTGCCACCAGCAGAGATCTCCGGTCTTTCTCTGGGGCCAACGTCCTGACTTTC.

This sequence joins TRBV5-8 and TRBJ1-5; 7 positions match TRBD1. CDR1 and CDR2 (germline): SGHTS, YDEGEE. After removal of 4 bases from V and 0 bases from J, the junction contained 10 bases not matched to a gene. The CDR3 covers 17 residues. In nucleotides, the CDR3 is TGTGCCAGCAGCCGCCCGGGACAGAGTTATAGCAATCAGCCCCAGCATTTT. This sequence encodes CASSRPGQSYSNQPQHF.

In this sample, this clone turned up once. The chain recombines TRBV30 with TRBJ2-1; D gene unclear. The CDR3 spans 16 residues. Trimming took 0 bases from V and 0 from J, leaving 12 bases between them. CDR1 and CDR2 (germline): GTSNPN, SVGIG (reference sequence). The CDR3 region has the DNA TGTGCCTGGAGTGTCGCTGGGCCAAGCTCCTACAATGAGCAGTTCTTC. This encodes CAWSVAGPSSYNEQFF.

The CDR3 region has the DNA TGTGCCAGCAGTACTCAGGGGGCCTCCTACGAGCAGTACTTC. It yields the protein CASSTQGASYEQYF. The rearrangement joins TRBV2 to TRBJ2-7; TRBD1 aligns across 8 bases. V lost 5 bases to trimming and J lost 0 bases; unmatched junction nucleotides: 3. Germline assignment: CDR1 SNHLY and CDR2 FYNNEI. This CDR3 has 14 amino acids. Combining the CDR3 with reference TRBV2 and TRBJ2-7 gives the whole variable domain EPEVTQTPSHQVTQMGQEVILRCVPISNHLYFYWYRQILGQKVEFLVSFYNNEISEKSEIFDDQFSVERPDGSNFTLKIRSTKLEDSAMYFCASSTQGASYEQYFGPGTRLTVT.

This clone was detected only a few times. The chain links TRBV15 to TRBJ2-7; D gene ambiguous. Germline V gives CDR1 LNHNV, CDR2 YYDKDF (reference sequence). The CDR3 spans 15 residues. V lost 0 bases to trimming and J lost 2 bases, with 11 bases between them. As DNA, the CDR3 is TGTGCCACCAGCAGAGATTTTGGCGAGGCCTACGAGCAGTACTTC. It yields the protein CATSRDFGEAYEQYF.

The CDR3: CASSQAAGWQGAYEQYF. Written as DNA, the CDR3 is TGTGCCAGCAGCCAAGCGGCGGGTTGGCAGGGGGCCTACGAGCAGTACTTC. The rearrangement links TRBV14 to TRBJ2-7; 7 nucleotides line up with TRBD1. CDR1 and CDR2 (germline): SGHDN, FVKESK. With 1 base clipped from V and 2 bases from J, the junction kept 11 bases outside the gene matches. The length of the CDR3 is 17 residues.

The chain recombines TRBV19 with TRBJ1-5; 7 bases are a match to TRBD1. Trimming removed 3 bases from V and 2 bases from J; junction bases left unmatched: 4. CDR1 is LNHDA and CDR2 is SQIVND in the germline V gene (reference sequence). This CDR3 spans 15 amino acids. The CDR3: CASSIRQGRNQPQHF. CDR3 sequence (DNA): TGTGCCAGTAGTATCAGACAGGGTCGCAATCAGCCCCAGCATTTT.

The chain recombines TRBV19 with TRBJ2-3, with 7 bases aligning to TRBD2. The CDR3 extends over 18 amino acids. Germline-derived CDR1 and CDR2 are LNHDA and SQIVND (reference sequence). Germline trimming cut 3 bases from V and 0 bases from J; bases unmatched to any gene: 12. The CDR3 sequence: CASSIQRGTATSTDTQYF. The CDR3 coding sequence is TGTGCCAGTAGTATCCAGCGGGGCACAGCTACTAGCACAGATACGCAGTATTTT.

This chain joins TRBV5-4 and TRBJ1-4; D is ambiguous. The V gene lost 4 bases and the J gene lost 5 bases, with 6 bases spanning the gap. This CDR3 is built from 12 residues. The germline V gene encodes CDR1 SGHNT and CDR2 YYREEE (reference sequence). CDR3 sequence reads: CASSPRNEKLFF. The CDR3 DNA is TGTGCCAGCAGCCCGCGCAATGAAAAACTGTTTTTT. The full variable domain, in which reference TRBV5-4 and TRBJ1-4 provide the parts outside the CDR3, is ETGVTQSPTHLIKTRGQQVTLRCSSQSGHNTVSWYQQALGQGPQFIFQYYREEENGRGNFPPRFSGLQFPNYSSELNVNALELDDSALYLCASSPRNEKLFFGSGTQLSVL.

J is TRBJ2-5 and V is TRBV7-2; 8 bases line up with TRBD2. This CDR3 is 15 amino acids long. V shed 7 bases and J 5 bases; nucleotides not matched to a gene: 12. CDR1 SGHTA and CDR2 FQGNSA come from the germline V gene. CDR3 nucleotides: TGTGCCAGCACACCCCCGGGCGGGAGGAAGGAGACCCAGTACTTC. This gives the protein CASTPPGGRKETQYF.

This clone is a singleton in its sample. The genes are TRBV28 and TRBJ1-1, with 7 bases matching TRBD1. J lost 0 bases, V lost 5 bases, and 6 bases had no gene match. Germline V lookup: CDR1 MDHEN, CDR2 SYDVKM. There are 15 residues in the CDR3. The CDR3 DNA reads as TGTGCCAGCAGTCTAACAGGGGTCTTGAACACTGAAGCTTTCTTT. This sequence encodes CASSLTGVLNTEAFF.

V is TRBV19 and J is TRBJ2-4; 10 bases line up with TRBD2. The CDR3 extends over 16 amino acids. The J segment lost 3 bases and the V segment lost 7 bases, leaving 9 bases of the junction unmatched. Germline CDR1 reads LNHDA; CDR2 reads SQIVND (reference sequence). CDR3 loop: CASKREGTLGKNIQYF. CDR3 DNA: TGTGCCAGTAAGCGGGAGGGCACCTTAGGCAAAAACATTCAGTACTTC.

The CDR3 DNA is TGTGCAAGTCGCTTAGCTCATCGTCCCTCCGGAGTATATGGCTACACCTTC. This sequence encodes CASRLAHRPSGVYGYTF. The chain is built from TRBV12-2 and TRBJ1-2. TRBV12-2 is described as a pseudogene. This CDR3 contains 17 residues.

The chain has TRBV18 and TRBJ2-2; 8 bases map to TRBD1. This CDR3 has 18 residues. Per the germline V gene, CDR1 is KGHSH and CDR2 is LQKENI. The J segment lost 6 bases and the V segment lost 2 bases, leaving 14 bases of the junction unmatched. CDR3 coding DNA: TGTGCCAGCTCACCAGGGGCAGGGGGCCCGACTAACGCCGGGGAGCTGTTTTTT. Encoded protein: CASSPGAGGPTNAGELFF. The full variable domain, its missing parts supplied by reference TRBV18 and TRBJ2-2, is NAGVMQNPRHLVRRRGQEARLRCSPMKGHSHVYWYRQLPEEGLKFMVYLQKENIIDESGMPKERFSAEFPKEGPSILRIQQVVRGDSAAYFCASSPGAGGPTNAGELFFGEGSRLTVL.

V gene TRBV6-1 combines with J gene TRBJ2-5; 10 bases fit TRBD1. Trimming cost V 7 bases and J 5 bases; bases outside gene matches: 7. CDR1 and CDR2 from the germline V gene are MNHNS and SASEGT. This CDR3 comprises 14 residues. In DNA form, the CDR3 reads TGTGCCAGCATAAGACAGGGGGCCGGTGAGACCCAGTACTTC. Residues: CASIRQGAGETQYF.

DNA for the CDR3: TGCGCCAGCAGCTATGAAGGACTAGCGGGAGATCGGTATTTT. As protein: CASSYEGLAGDRYF. The chain has TRBV10-1 and TRBJ2-3; TRBD2 matches at 13 bases. Germline trimming cut 6 bases from V and 14 bases from J; bases unmatched to any gene: 11. CDR1 is WNHNN, CDR2 SYGVQD, per germline (reference sequence). The CDR3 has 14 amino acids.

The chain recombines TRBV21-1 with TRBJ2-7; the table's TRBD2 call for D was not verified on the DNA. TRBV21-1 is assigned pseudogene status. This CDR3 region has 18 residues. This CDR3 is CASRKTTGTSGRADEQYF. The CDR3 DNA sequence: TGTGCCAGCAGAAAAACTACCGGGACTAGCGGGAGGGCCGACGAGCAGTACTTC.

The chain uses TRBV19 and TRBJ1-5, with 8 bases lining up with TRBD1. J gave up 3 bases and V 5 bases, and 6 bases lay outside the gene matches. Germline CDR1 and CDR2: LNHDA and SQIVND (reference sequence). The CDR3 has 15 residues. The CDR3 spells CASSLQGEHNQPQHF. The CDR3 DNA reads as TGTGCCAGTAGTCTACAGGGGGAGCACAATCAGCCCCAGCATTTT.

The CDR3 loop reads CARGTGGAYEQYF. The CDR3 region has the DNA TGTGCCAGGGGGACAGGGGGCGCGTACGAGCAGTACTTC. The chain couples TRBV21-1 to TRBJ2-7; TRBD1 is the table's D call, not checked against the DNA. TRBV21-1 is an annotated pseudogene. The CDR3 length is 13 residues.

This rearrangement joins TRBV6-5 to TRBJ1-6; 8 bases fit TRBD1. The CDR3 is 16 residues long. The V and J ends lost 2 bases and 7 bases, in that order; junction bases with no gene match: 7. CDR1 and CDR2 (germline): MNHEY, SVGAGI. The CDR3 is CASSYARGRGNSPLHF. In DNA, the CDR3 is TGTGCCAGCAGTTACGCCAGGGGGCGCGGGAATTCACCCCTCCACTTT.

The V gene is TRBV7-2, the J gene TRBJ2-7, with TRBD2 as a possible D gene (6 bases). CDR1 is SGHTA, CDR2 FQGNSA, per germline. The CDR3 is made up of 14 amino acids. Trimming left V 6 bases short and J 0 bases short, with 12 bases between. CDR3 loop: CASRGRGSSYEQYF. CDR3 coding DNA: TGTGCCAGCAGGGGCCGGGGGAGCTCCTACGAGCAGTACTTC. Drawing the rest from reference TRBV7-2 and TRBJ2-7, the complete variable domain is GAGVSQSPSNKVTEKGKDVELRCDPISGHTALYWYRQSLGQGLEFLIYFQGNSAPDKSGLPSDRFSAERTGGSVSTLTIQRTQQEDSAVYLCASRGRGSSYEQYFGPGTRLTVT.

The genes are TRBV28 and TRBJ1-5, with D unclear. From germline, CDR1 is MDHEN and CDR2 SYDVKM. CDR3 length: 15 residues. V was clipped by 4 bases and J by 9 bases, with 19 bases between them. The CDR3 region is CASSSTRGPDAPQHF. The CDR3 nucleotides read TGTGCCAGCAGTTCGACCCGAGGGCCCGACGCGCCCCAGCATTTT.

The chain links TRBV5-1 to TRBJ1-2; 7 bases fit TRBD1. Germline lookup yields CDR1 SGHRS and CDR2 YFSETQ. The CDR3 runs 13 residues. Trimming removed 3 bases from V and 8 bases from J; junction bases left unmatched: 7. The DNA for the CDR3 is TGCGCCAGCAGCTCAGGGGGAACGGAGGGCTACACCTTC. Its translation: CASSSGGTEGYTF.

V gene TRBV5-5 combines with J gene TRBJ2-7, with D possibly TRBD1 on 6 matching bases. CDR1 is SGHKS and CDR2 is YYEKEE in the germline V gene (reference sequence). V lost 2 bases, J lost 2 bases, and 14 bases lay in between. The CDR3 runs 15 residues. The CDR3 DNA sequence: TGTGCCAGCAGCTTATCGCCAGGGGCCACCTACGAGCAGTACTTC. Its protein is CASSLSPGATYEQYF.

This chain joins TRBV9 and TRBJ2-5, with TRBD2 as a possible D gene (6 bases). Trimming took 3 bases from V and 2 from J, leaving 14 bases between them. Germline values: CDR1 SGDLS, CDR2 YYNGEE. The length of the CDR3 is 15 residues. The CDR3 DNA reads TGTGCCAGCAGCGCACGGGACTCGAAGCAAGAGACCCAGTACTTC. It yields the protein CASSARDSKQETQYF.

The chain links TRBV6-5 to TRBJ2-7, with 8 nucleotides matching TRBD1. This CDR3 has 15 amino acids. Germline values: CDR1 MNHEY, CDR2 SVGAGI. After removal of 6 bases from V and 2 bases from J, the junction contained 9 bases not matched to a gene. CDR3 loop: CASSYSDRGPYEQYF. For the CDR3, the DNA is TGTGCCAGCAGCTATTCAGACAGGGGCCCCTACGAGCAGTACTTC.

The chain is built from TRBV5-4 and TRBJ1-2; 9 bases are shared with TRBD1. Unmatched junction bases numbered 10, after V lost 6 bases and J lost 7 bases. The CDR3 is made up of 14 amino acids. Germline V gene sequence: CDR1 SGHNT, CDR2 YYREEE (reference sequence). The CDR3 DNA follows: TGTGCCAGCAACGTACAGGGGGCGAGAGCTGGCTACACCTTC. Translating it yields CASNVQGARAGYTF.

The rearrangement uses TRBV29-1 and TRBJ2-5; 7 bases fit TRBD2. This CDR3 has 15 amino acids. The junction had 7 bases not matched to a gene; V was cut back by 0 bases and J by 3 bases. Looked up from germline, CDR1 is SQVTM and CDR2 is ANQGSEA. Written as DNA, the CDR3 is TGCAGCGTTGAAGATCCAGAGACTAGCAAAGAGACCCAGTACTTC. Its protein product is CSVEDPETSKETQYF.

V gene TRBV14 combines with J gene TRBJ2-2, with D hard to call. Deletions cut 7 bases from V and 4 bases from J, with 16 bases between. The CDR3 contains 15 residues. The germline CDR1 and CDR2 sequences are SGHDN and FVKESK. The CDR3 nucleotides read TGTGCCAGCATTGAAGACAAGTACTTCACCGGGGAGCTGTTTTTT. It translates to CASIEDKYFTGELFF.

The genes are TRBV5-1 and TRBJ2-7; a possible D gene is TRBD2 (5 bases). V was pared by 7 bases and J by 7 bases, with 18 bases between. The CDR3 consists of 13 residues. CDR1 is SGHRS, CDR2 YFSETQ, per germline. The CDR3 protein is CASGSGGPGEQYF. The CDR3 nucleotides read TGCGCCAGCGGATCAGGAGGCCCAGGAGAGCAGTACTTC. Full variable domain (outside the CDR3, taken from reference TRBV5-1 and TRBJ2-7): KAGVTQTPRYLIKTRGQQVTLSCSPISGHRSVSWYQQTPGQGLQFLFEYFSETQRNKGNFPGRFSGRQFSNSRSEMNVSTLELGDSALYLCASGSGGPGEQYFGPGTRLTVT.

The rearrangement joins TRBV7-2 to TRBJ1-2; possibly TRBD1 for D (6 bases). This CDR3 spans 11 amino acids. CDR1 is SGHTA and CDR2 is FQGNSA in the germline V gene. V was shortened by 4 bases and J by 8 bases, with 8 bases between the two germline ends. CDR3 DNA: TGTGCCAGCAGCTCGAGGGGGGGCTACACCTTC. Translation: CASSSRGGYTF.